The clone carrying this T cell receptor (beta chain) appeared many times. Its antigen remains unknown. This sample was included in a study of T cell repertoires in cytomegalovirus infection. For the study at large: Both recently identified HLA-C-restricted and well-studied HLA-B-restricted CMV epitopes were used in the study. Matching HLA type, along with CMV infection, was indicated by public TCR beta signatures. Overall study results and limits: CMV-specific TCR beta clonotypes restricted by HLA-C were the ones dominating the ex vivo response. Carriers of CMV and the relevant HLA type were discriminated by public TCR beta frequency.

Trimming left V 1 base short and J 4 bases short, with 7 bases between. Germline V CDR1 and CDR2: SGHTA, FQGNSA. The CDR3 contains 13 residues. TCRdb re-derived calls from the reads in MiXCR, one entry per CDR3 protein. The sample lists around 310,000 distinct CDR3 sequences, about 27% occurring once. The source material was cultured PBMCs, sampled from culture after CMV antigen stimulation. This clonotype was sampled from a human donor in good health (CMV status not recorded). Some clones in this sample may be carry-over from other donors' samples. This chain connects TRBV7-2 to TRBJ2-5; D is ambiguous. CDR3 sequence: CASSLGSPETQYF. Here the CDR3 DNA reads TGTGCCAGCAGCTTAGGGTCCCCAGAGACCCAGTACTTC.